The TCR beta chain described here comes from a study of blood T cell repertoires in COVID-19. Study summary: COVID-19 samples, acute and convalescent, were from the United States, Italy and Spain. Nucleic acid was either cDNA or gDNA, and it came from T cells, B-cell-depleted T cells, or PBMCs.

The authors' processing: It was from reference gene primer amplification that nucleated cell counts were estimated. The repertoire was sequenced with immunoSEQ multiplex PCR; TCRdb's copy has only in-frame clones and lacks some. From that table come the V and J calls and clone size; the DNA was used to work out D and trimming. The sample shows roughly 100,000 clones, approximately 86% of them seen only once. The V gene's germline CDR1 is MNHEY and CDR2 SVGAGI. The V segment lost 4 bases and the J segment 6 bases; nucleotides outside the gene matches: 6. This CDR3 has 15 amino acids. The TCR comes from a woman over 75 with acute or convalescent COVID-19. The chain is built from TRBV6-5 and TRBJ1-6, with 7 bases fitting TRBD1. Sequences were obtained from peripheral blood. The DNA of the CDR3 is TGTGCCAGCAGTTCAGTTCCAGGGGGTAATTCACCCCTCCACTTT. This gives the protein CASSSVPGGNSPLHF.